This T cell receptor (beta chain) was recorded in a study of regulatory T cells in long-lasting Graves disease (dated by TCRdb to the early 2020s). Concerning the study at large: Persistent Graves' disease was defined as antithyroid drug treatment for over 5 years with persistently positive TSH receptor autoantibodies. Persistent Graves' disease patients were compared with newly diagnosed Graves' disease patients by peripheral blood TCR sequencing and RNA sequencing. The study took place in China and was registered as a clinical trial. A total of 35 or so samples were covered by TCR sequencing, comprising around 13 persistent and roughly 20 newly diagnosed Graves' disease patients. In the clinical cohort, patients with persistent Graves' disease had used antithyroid drugs for an average of about 10.3 years. What the work shows at the level of the full study, not this receptor alone: The study examined only peripheral blood because the primary lesion, thyroid tissue, could not be accessed. Persistent patients shared more public clonotypes among themselves (2,741) than newly diagnosed patients did (approximately 870). The authors noted that the small sample size was a limitation that may lower accuracy. TRBV28, TRBJ1-2 and TRBJ2-5 were preferentially used in persistent disease, while TRBV20-1 and TRBJ2-1 were favored in newly diagnosed disease. Lower TCR Shannon entropy and fewer highly expanded clones were observed in persistent Graves' disease patients than in newly diagnosed patients, which suggested clonal expansion. Sequencing and analysis were restricted to the TCR beta chain.

Per the publication, the time point label means: persistent/refractory GD, antithyroid drugs over 5 years with positive TRAb. RNA was extracted from PBMCs in TRIzol for both TCR sequencing and RNA sequencing. The diagnosis of Graves' disease was made according to American Thyroid Association guidelines. The patients came from an endocrinology department in Xi'an, China. Each patient gave 8.5 to 9.5 milliliters of peripheral blood, collected in an EDTA anticoagulant tube. Ficoll Paque Plus density gradient separation was used to isolate PBMCs, and no further T cell sorting was done. An Agilent 2100 Bioanalyzer and agarose gel were used to check RNA quality, and a NanoDrop 2000 was used to measure RNA concentration. Taken from the germline V gene (reference sequence), the CDR1 and CDR2 loops are SEHNR and FQNEAQ. Relative to germline, V is 8 bases shorter and J is 0 bases shorter, with 20 bases between their ends. The CDR3 goes from the cysteine to the phenylalanine over 17 residues. Of the read, only the CDR3 DNA is kept; its 51 bases are in frame from base 1.

Libraries came from multiplex PCR. Instrument on record: Illumina HiSeq 4000. To build TCR beta libraries, CDR3 regions were amplified by Arm-PCR using iRepertoire HTBI primers. Before sequencing, the PCR products went through gel purification. On the study's bioinformatics: Gene usage analysis of CDR3 amino acid clonotypes used the 62 TRBV and fewer than 15 TRBJ segments found across samples. Filtered high-quality paired reads were merged into contigs using COPE and FqMerger. Contigs were aligned with BLAST to IMGT TRBV, TRBD and TRBJ reference genes, and CDR3 was defined per IMGT. Any clonotype with a frequency above 0.1% was counted as a highly expanded clone. Repertoire diversity was measured by Shannon entropy, and V-J evenness by the Gini coefficient. A clonotype was considered public if more than one individual shared it. TCRdb trimmed public reads at Q25 via fastp, called clones via MiXCR and kept in-frame beta chains. Rows are combined by CDR3 protein, so each entry shows the most common genes and DNA. TCRdb's processing, not the authors', yielded these V and J calls. This sample holds approximately 470,000 distinct CDR3 sequences; less than 25% were observed only once. 7.8% of the sample belongs to the ten largest clones.

A remark on this clonotype: What antigen it recognizes has not been identified. Base qualities are not recorded, but no much larger clone differs from it by a single base.

The V and J segments used are TRBV7-9 and TRBJ1-3, with the D gene too uncertain to name. This TCR was sampled from a female donor with Graves disease. This specimen consisted of peripheral blood mononuclear cells (PBMCs), obtained when the disease was refractory, from a patient treated with antithyroid drugs. The CDR3 protein sequence reads: CASGLAVSFASGNTIYF. The nucleotide sequence is given as TGTGCCAGCGGTCTGGCCGTTTCATTCGCCTCTGGAAACACCATATATTTT.